The 14 T cell receptor beta chains in this list originate from one sample, sequenced in a study of T and B cells in COVID-19 patients. TRB was amplified from about 240-490 ng of blood genomic DNA. TRB rearrangements were amplified by multiplex PCR with BIOMED2 TRB-A/B primers. TCRdb fed the multiplex PCR reads into MiXCR, producing one record per CDR3 protein. The repertoire holds under 13,000 distinct CDR3 sequences, with roughly 31% as singletons. The sequenced material came from blood. All receptors derive from a human donor with active COVID-19.

By sample share, this clonotype is medium-sized (0.01 to 0.1%). J is TRBJ1-4 and V is TRBV18; TRBD1 might be the D (6 bases). With 2 bases removed from V and 8 bases from J, the gap between germline ends came to 12 bases. The CDR3 runs to 14 residues. Germline lookup yields CDR1 KGHSH and CDR2 LQKENI. DNA for the CDR3: TGTGCCAGCTCACCATCCAGGGGCCAGGAAAAACTGTTTTTT. Protein: CASSPSRGQEKLFF.

Within the sample, this clonotype is medium-sized. This chain uses TRBV6-5 with TRBJ1-1; D gene uncertain. The CDR3 covers 13 residues. Trimming left V 6 bases short and J 1 base short, with 9 bases between. Per germline, CDR1 MNHEY and CDR2 SVGAGI. The CDR3 here is CASSYQTNTEAFF. The CDR3 DNA reads as TGTGCCAGCAGCTATCAGACGAACACTGAAGCTTTCTTT.

The chain joins TRBV27 to TRBJ2-7; 12 nucleotides match TRBD1. V trimming: 5 bases; J trimming: 4 bases; junction bases outside the gene matches: 6. The length of the CDR3 is 15 residues. Germline V CDR1 and CDR2: MNHEY, SMNVEV (reference sequence). The CDR3 DNA follows: TGTGCCAGCAGTATCCGGGACAGGGGGCTTTACGAGCAGTACTTC. It is translated as CASSIRDRGLYEQYF.

Worth noting for this clonotype: This may arise from a read error, as a much more abundant clone is one base away. The V call is TRBV6-6, the J call TRBJ2-3; no firm D call. Trimming cost V 7 bases and J 2 bases, with 4 bases left between them. Germline V gives CDR1 MNHNY, CDR2 SVGAGI (reference sequence). This CDR3 is 11 amino acids long. The CDR3 protein is CASTFTDTQYF. CDR3 nucleotides: TGTGCCAGCACCTTCACAGATACGCAGTATTTT.

This clonotype is deemed medium-sized. The genes are TRBV18 and TRBJ2-7; D is undetermined. Germline loops: CDR1 KGHSH, CDR2 LQKENI. The CDR3 runs 14 residues. V was trimmed by 6 bases and J by 5 bases, leaving 17 bases between them. For the CDR3, the DNA is TGTGCCAGCTCGTCGAATTTATACGGAGACGAGCAGTACTTC. Protein sequence: CASSSNLYGDEQYF. The variable domain in full, with the rest retrieved from reference TRBV18 and TRBJ2-7, is NAGVMQNPRHLVRRRGQEARLRCSPMKGHSHVYWYRQLPEEGLKFMVYLQKENIIDESGMPKERFSAEFPKEGPSILRIQQVVRGDSAAYFCASSSNLYGDEQYFGPGTRLTVT.

This clonotype was seen a few times. The V gene is TRBV30, the J gene TRBJ2-7, with 12 positions matching TRBD2. The CDR3 consists of 15 residues. Germline-derived CDR1 and CDR2 are GTSNPN and SVGIG (reference sequence). Trimming at V came to 2 bases and at J to 3 bases, leaving 5 bases not matched to a gene. CDR3 nucleotide sequence: TGTGCCTGGAGTCCACTAGCGGGGGGATTCTACGAGCAGTACTTC. Its protein is CAWSPLAGGFYEQYF. Based on the CDR3 plus reference TRBV30 and TRBJ2-7, the full variable domain is SQTIHQWPATLVQPVGSPLSLECTVEGTSNPNLYWYRQAAGRGLQLLFYSVGIGQISSEVPQNLSASRPQDRQFILSSKKLLLSDSGFYLCAWSPLAGGFYEQYFGPGTRLTVT.

This clonotype came up once. With a much larger clone just one base away, this may be a read error. The chain is built from TRBV15 and TRBJ2-3; D possibly corresponds to TRBD1 (6 bases). The V end was cut by 7 bases, the J end by 5 bases, with 25 bases between. CDR3 length: 17 amino acids. From germline, CDR1 is LNHNV and CDR2 YYDKDF (reference sequence). The DNA for the CDR3 is TGTGCCACCAACAGGGAAAGAGCGCCAGGGGTAGTAGATACGCAGTATTTT. This encodes CATNRERAPGVVDTQYF.

The chain has TRBV2 and TRBJ2-7, with D possibly matching TRBD1 (6 bases). This CDR3 is built from 15 residues. CDR1 and CDR2 (germline): SNHLY, FYNNEI. The V and J ends lost 5 bases and 0 bases respectively, with 14 bases between them. The CDR3 protein is CASSPPGHNSYEQYF. CDR3 sequence (DNA): TGTGCCAGCAGTCCTCCGGGACACAACTCCTACGAGCAGTACTTC.

This clonotype was observed a few times. The CDR3 DNA reads TGTGCCAGCAGTATAACACATACCACTGAAGCTTTCTTT. It encodes CASSITHTTEAFF. The V call is TRBV6-5, the J call TRBJ1-1, with unresolved D. Germline loops: CDR1 MNHEY, CDR2 SVGAGI. The CDR3 runs to 13 residues. Trimming left V 5 bases short and J 4 bases short, with 11 bases between.

Judged by abundance, this clonotype is medium-sized. For the CDR3, the DNA is TGTGCCAGCAGCGTCGGGGGGGTTCCCGGGGAGCTGTTTTTT. Protein product: CASSVGGVPGELFF. The V and J genes are TRBV5-4 and TRBJ2-2; 8 nucleotides agree with TRBD2. V trimming: 4 bases; J trimming: 6 bases; junction bases outside the gene matches: 5. CDR1 and CDR2 from the germline V gene are SGHNT and YYREEE (reference sequence). CDR3 length equals 14 residues.

The V and J genes are TRBV10-3 and TRBJ2-1, with D tentatively TRBD1 or TRBD2 (5 bases each). The CDR3 loop spans 16 amino acids. Trimming removed 7 bases from V and 9 bases from J, with 25 bases in between. Germline V gives CDR1 ENHRY, CDR2 SYGVKD. The CDR3 is CAINGPRERERGEQFF. For the CDR3, the DNA is TGTGCCATCAACGGCCCCAGGGAGCGAGAAAGGGGTGAGCAGTTCTTC.

J is TRBJ2-1 and V is TRBV5-1; D is possibly TRBD1 (7 bases). V gave up 2 bases and J gave up 4 bases, with 13 bases separating them. Germline CDR1 is SGHRS and CDR2 is YFSETQ. The CDR3 is 15 amino acids. For the CDR3, the DNA is TGCGCCAGCAGCTTTGGAGGGGGCCGTTACAATGAGCAGTTCTTC. Amino acids: CASSFGGGRYNEQFF.

There are a few counts of this clonotype. This chain links TRBV6-2 or TRBV6-3 with TRBJ1-4, with 8 bases identical to TRBD1. There are 14 residues in the CDR3. Per the germline V gene, CDR1 is MNHEY and CDR2 is SVGEGT. With 7 bases clipped from V and 8 bases from J, the junction kept 9 bases outside the gene matches. CDR3 DNA sequence: TGTGCCAGCAACGCCGGGACAGGAGGCGAAAAACTGTTTTTT. This encodes CASNAGTGGEKLFF.

By share, this clonotype counts as medium-sized (0.01 to 0.1%). This sequence joins TRBV18 and TRBJ1-2; D is perhaps TRBD1 (5 bases). This CDR3 spans 12 amino acids. The germline V and J ends were trimmed by 4 bases and 7 bases, with 10 bases remaining between them. CDR1 KGHSH and CDR2 LQKENI come from the germline V gene. This CDR3 reads CASSREQGGYTF. The CDR3 region has the DNA TGTGCCAGCTCACGAGAGCAGGGTGGCTACACCTTC.